A selection of T cell receptor beta chains follows, all from one sample in a study of T-cell memory formation after mild COVID-19. One entry per CDR3 protein, called by TCRdb with MiXCR from the 5' RACE reads. The table has roughly 410,000 distinct CDR3 sequences, less than 25% seen once. The sequenced sample was PBMCs or a T cell subset sorted from them (not recorded which). The receptors stem from an adult woman who had mild COVID-19 (a few samples of this study predate the infection). Cell type and time point are not known. Both conserved end residues are part of each CDR3. A D gene is named only where the DNA matches it firmly. For some rows the clone size is stated as once, few or many, or as a class when expanded; others skip it.

V	D	J	size	DNA	CDR3
TRBV6-5	TRBD2	TRBJ2-3	few	TGTGCCAGCAATCCCAGCGCGGGAGGGGAAGCAGATACGCAGTATTTT	CASNPSAGGEADTQYF
TRBV6-1	-	TRBJ2-1	few	TGTGCCAGCAGTGAAGATGATAGGCCGGGTGAGCAGTTCTTC	CASSEDDRPGEQFF
TRBV6-1	-	TRBJ2-3	-	TGTGCCAGCGGGGCTCCCACAGATACGCAGTATTTT	CASGAPTDTQYF
TRBV7-9	-	TRBJ2-2	many	TGTGCCAGCAGTTACACCGGGGAGCTGTTTTTT	CASSYTGELFF
TRBV29-1	-	TRBJ1-1	-	TGCAGCGTTGGATTCGAAGCTTTCTTT	CSVGFEAFF
TRBV7-2	-	TRBJ1-6	-	TGTGCCAGCAGCTTAGAGGCAGTGAATTCACCCCTCCACTTT	CASSLEAVNSPLHF
TRBV2	-	TRBJ2-5	-	TGTGCCAGCACGGTAGGGCCTAGAGAGACCCAGTACTTC	CASTVGPRETQYF
TRBV20-1	TRBD1	TRBJ2-2	few	TGCAGTGCTAGAAACCTGAGGACAGGCGGGAACACCGGGGAGCTGTTTTTT	CSARNLRTGGNTGELFF
TRBV5-1	-	TRBJ1-1	-	TGCGCCAGCAGCTTGGGCGGGGCTGGGTACACTGAAGCTTTCTTT	CASSLGGAGYTEAFF
TRBV18	-	TRBJ2-7	few	TGTGCCAGCTCACCCTCCGGGACCGCGTCTGGGGAGCAGTACTTC	CASSPSGTASGEQYF
TRBV20-1	TRBD2	TRBJ2-1	-	TGCAGTGCTAGAGACTCCGGGACTAGATACAATGAGCAGTTCTTC	CSARDSGTRYNEQFF
TRBV7-2	-	TRBJ1-5	-	TGTGCCAGCACCCTGGGCCTGGGGGATCAGCCCCAGCATTTT	CASTLGLGDQPQHF
TRBV12-3/TRBV12-4	-	TRBJ2-7	-	TGTGCCAGGGGGGAGGGGGCCTCCTACGAGCAGTACTTC	CARGEGASYEQYF
TRBV24-1	TRBD2	TRBJ2-1	few	TGTGCCACCAGTGATTTGGGACTAGCGGGAGGGCGGAATGAGCAGTTCTTC	CATSDLGLAGGRNEQFF
TRBV6-5	-	TRBJ1-1	few	TGTGCCAGCAGTTATACTGGGTTCACTGAAGCTTTCTTT	CASSYTGFTEAFF
TRBV19	-	TRBJ2-1	-	TGTGCCAGTAGGGGACTGGACTACAATGAGCAGTTCTTC	CASRGLDYNEQFF
TRBV18	-	TRBJ2-7	-	TGTGCCAGCTCACCACTGCCCCCACCCCCAGGGTTGTACGAGCAGTACTTC	CASSPLPPPPGLYEQYF